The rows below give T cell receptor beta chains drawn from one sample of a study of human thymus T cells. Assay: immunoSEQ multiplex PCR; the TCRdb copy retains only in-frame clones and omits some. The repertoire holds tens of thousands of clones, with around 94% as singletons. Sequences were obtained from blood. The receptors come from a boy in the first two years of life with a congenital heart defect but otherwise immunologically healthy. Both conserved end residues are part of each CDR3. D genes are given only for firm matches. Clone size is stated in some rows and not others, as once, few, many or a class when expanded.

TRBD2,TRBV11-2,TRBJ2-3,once,CASSLGMTSGGSHTQYF,TGTGCCAGCAGCTTAGGCATGACTAGCGGGGGATCACATACGCAGTATTTT
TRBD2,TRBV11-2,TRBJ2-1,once,CASSRLAGDPLYNEQFF,TGTGCCAGCAGCCGACTAGCGGGAGACCCTCTCTACAATGAGCAGTTCTTC
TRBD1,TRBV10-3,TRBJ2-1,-,CAISERQGYEQFF,TGTGCCATCAGTGAACGACAGGGATATGAGCAGTTCTTC
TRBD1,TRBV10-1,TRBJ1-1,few,CANGTGHTEAFF,TGCGCCAACGGGACAGGGCACACTGAAGCTTTCTTT
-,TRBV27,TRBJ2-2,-,CASSLSFSYRLTGELFF,TGTGCCAGCAGTTTATCGTTTAGTTATAGACTCACCGGGGAGCTGTTTTTT
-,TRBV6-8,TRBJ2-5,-,CASRNTYETQYF,TGTGCCAGCAGGAATACTTATGAGACCCAGTACTTC
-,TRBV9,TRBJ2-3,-,CASSVDGTLTDTQYF,TGTGCCAGCAGCGTGGACGGGACCCTCACAGATACGCAGTATTTT
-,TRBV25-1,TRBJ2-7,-,CASSGGLRSSYEQYF,TGTGCCAGCAGTGGGGGGTTGCGTAGCTCCTACGAGCAGTACTTC
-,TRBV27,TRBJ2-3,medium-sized,CASYPGGSTDTQYF,TGTGCCAGCTACCCAGGGGGGAGCACAGATACGCAGTATTTT
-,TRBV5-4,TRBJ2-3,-,CASAESTDTQYF,TGTGCCAGCGCCGAAAGCACAGATACGCAGTATTTT
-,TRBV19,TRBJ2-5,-,CASSMGRVETQYF,TGTGCCAGTAGTATGGGTCGAGTCGAGACCCAGTACTTC
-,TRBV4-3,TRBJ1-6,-,CASSQDPRGASPLHF,TGCGCCAGCAGCCAAGACCCTCGGGGGGCTTCACCCCTCCACTTT
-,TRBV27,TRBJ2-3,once,CASSLLADTQYF,TGTGCCAGCAGTTTACTAGCAGATACGCAGTATTTT
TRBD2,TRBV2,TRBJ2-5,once,CASSDHLAGGRAETQYF,TGTGCCAGCAGTGATCATCTGGCGGGGGGTCGCGCAGAGACCCAGTACTTC
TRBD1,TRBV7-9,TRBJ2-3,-,CASSLQGADTQYF,TGTGCCAGCAGCTTACAGGGGGCAGATACGCAGTATTTT
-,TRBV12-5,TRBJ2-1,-,CASGLVSGNEQFF,TGTGCTAGTGGTTTGGTATCCGGGAATGAGCAGTTCTTC
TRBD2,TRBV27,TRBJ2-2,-,CASSLGGLASTGELFF,TGTGCCAGCAGTTTAGGGGGACTAGCGTCGACCGGGGAGCTGTTTTTT
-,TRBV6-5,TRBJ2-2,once,CASRPPGTPTGELFF,TGTGCCAGCAGGCCTCCCGGGACACCCACCGGGGAGCTGTTTTTT
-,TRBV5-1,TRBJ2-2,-,CASSSGPAAEFATGELFF,TGCGCCAGCAGCTCTGGTCCGGCGGCCGAATTCGCTACCGGGGAGCTGTTTTTT
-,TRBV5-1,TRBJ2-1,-,CASSFLPGPLPEQFF,TGCGCCAGCAGCTTCTTACCGGGCCCCCTTCCTGAGCAGTTCTTC
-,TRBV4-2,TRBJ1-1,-,CASSQEWSRAGTEAFF,TGTGCCAGCAGCCAAGAATGGTCCAGGGCAGGCACTGAAGCTTTCTTT
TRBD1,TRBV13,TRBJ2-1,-,CASSLGRGPYNEQFF,TGTGCCAGCAGCTTAGGCAGGGGGCCGTACAATGAGCAGTTCTTC
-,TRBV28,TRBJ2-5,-,CASSLYAQETQYF,TGTGCCAGCAGTTTATATGCCCAAGAGACCCAGTACTTC
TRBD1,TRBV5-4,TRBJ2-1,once,CASSPGQVTANVQFF,TGTGCCAGCAGCCCTGGACAGGTAACGGCCAACGTGCAGTTCTTC
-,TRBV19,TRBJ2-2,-,CALGRNMNTGELFF,TGTGCCCTAGGCAGAAACATGAACACCGGGGAGCTGTTTTTT
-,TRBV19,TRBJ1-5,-,CASSIDQGQPQHF,TGTGCCAGTAGTATAGATCAGGGTCAGCCCCAGCATTTT
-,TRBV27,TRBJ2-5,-,CASSLRGREAETQYF,TGTGCCAGCAGTTTAAGGGGCAGGGAAGCAGAGACCCAGTACTTC
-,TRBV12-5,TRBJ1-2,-,CASGFLGTLQGANYGYTF,TGTGCTAGTGGTTTCCTCGGGACACTCCAAGGGGCTAACTATGGCTACACCTTC
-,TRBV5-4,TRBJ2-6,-,CASSFSDSGANVLTF,TGTGCCAGCAGCTTCTCAGACTCTGGGGCCAACGTCCTGACTTTC
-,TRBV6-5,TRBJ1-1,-,CASSVLGGATEAFF,TGTGCCAGCAGTGTCCTGGGGGGAGCCACTGAAGCTTTCTTT
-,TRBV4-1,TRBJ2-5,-,CASSQDRVETQYF,TGCGCCAGCAGCCAAGATCGAGTGGAGACCCAGTACTTC
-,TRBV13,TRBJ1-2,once,CASSLVRGVYGYTF,TGTGCCAGCAGCTTAGTCAGGGGTGTCTATGGCTACACCTTC
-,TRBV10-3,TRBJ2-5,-,CAINRGQGETQYF,TGTGCCATCAATCGGGGGCAGGGGGAGACCCAGTACTTC
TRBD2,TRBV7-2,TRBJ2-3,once,CASSRLAGWADTQYF,TGTGCCAGCAGCCGTCTAGCGGGGTGGGCAGATACGCAGTATTTT
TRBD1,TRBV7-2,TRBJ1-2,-,CASSLERGRGYTF,TGTGCCAGCAGCTTAGAAAGGGGGCGGGGCTACACCTTC
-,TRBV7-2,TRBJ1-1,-,CASSPRGGGTEAFF,TGTGCCAGCAGCCCCCGTGGGGGCGGCACTGAAGCTTTCTTT
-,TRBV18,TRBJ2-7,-,CASSRDNYEQYF,TGTGCCAGCTCACGGGACAACTACGAGCAGTACTTC
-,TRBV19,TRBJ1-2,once,CASSSEGQYGYTF,TGTGCCAGTAGTTCGGAAGGACAGTATGGCTACACCTTC
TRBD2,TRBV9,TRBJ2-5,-,CASSGSGGQETQYF,TGTGCCAGCAGCGGTAGCGGGGGGCAAGAGACCCAGTACTTC
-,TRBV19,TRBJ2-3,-,CASRSASTDTQYF,TGTGCCAGCCGCTCGGCTAGCACAGATACGCAGTATTTT
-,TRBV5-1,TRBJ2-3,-,CASSLGRAGTDTQYF,TGCGCCAGCAGCTTGGGGAGGGCCGGCACAGATACGCAGTATTTT
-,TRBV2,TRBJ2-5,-,CASSPIVGQETQYF,TGTGCCAGCAGTCCAATAGTTGGACAAGAGACCCAGTACTTC
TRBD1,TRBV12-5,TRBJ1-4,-,CASGNKQGSGLDKLFF,TGTGCTAGTGGCAACAAACAGGGGAGCGGTTTAGATAAACTGTTTTTT
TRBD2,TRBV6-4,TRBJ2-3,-,CASSDLAGVSTDTQYF,TGTGCCAGCAGTGACTTAGCGGGCGTTAGCACAGATACGCAGTATTTT
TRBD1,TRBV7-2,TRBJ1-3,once,CASSLGTGLNTIYF,TGTGCCAGCAGCTTGGGGACAGGGTTGAACACCATATATTTT
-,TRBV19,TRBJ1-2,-,CASSFSYSYGYTF,TGTGCCAGTAGTTTCTCCTACTCCTATGGCTACACCTTC
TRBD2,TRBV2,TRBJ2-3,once,CASRWTSGADTQYF,TGTGCCAGCAGGTGGACTAGCGGGGCAGATACGCAGTATTTT
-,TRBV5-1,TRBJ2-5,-,CASSKGREETQYF,TGCGCCAGCAGCAAGGGCAGAGAAGAGACCCAGTACTTC
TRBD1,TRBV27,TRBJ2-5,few,CASSTFDRDRQETQYF,TGTGCCAGCAGTACCTTTGACCGGGACAGACAAGAGACCCAGTACTTC
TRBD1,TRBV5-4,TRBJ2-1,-,CASRGMYRGDDEQFF,TGTGCCAGCAGGGGAATGTACAGGGGGGACGATGAGCAGTTCTTC
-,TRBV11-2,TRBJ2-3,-,CASSYGTSTDTQYF,TGTGCCAGCAGCTACGGGACGTCGACAGATACGCAGTATTTT
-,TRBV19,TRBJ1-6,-,CASSITPSSYNSPLHF,TGTGCCAGTAGTATAACACCGAGCTCCTATAATTCACCCCTCCACTTT
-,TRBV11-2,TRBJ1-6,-,CASSLGQGPSSYNSPLHF,TGTGCCAGCAGCTTAGGGCAGGGCCCAAGCTCCTATAATTCACCCCTCCACTTT
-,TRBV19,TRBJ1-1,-,CASSLRATTEAFF,TGTGCCAGTAGTCTCAGGGCTACCACTGAAGCTTTCTTT
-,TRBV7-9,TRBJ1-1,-,CASSRPQGQGNTEAFF,TGTGCCAGCAGCCGTCCTCAGGGTCAGGGGAACACTGAAGCTTTCTTT
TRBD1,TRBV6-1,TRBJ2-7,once,CASSEALWTGIYEQYF,TGTGCCAGCAGTGAAGCGCTCTGGACAGGAATATACGAGCAGTACTTC
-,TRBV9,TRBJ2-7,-,CASSVLLGHEQYF,TGTGCCAGCAGCGTCCTTTTAGGCCACGAGCAGTACTTC
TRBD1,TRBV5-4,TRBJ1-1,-,CASSPPGGDSANTEAFF,TGTGCCAGCAGCCCACCTGGAGGGGACAGTGCGAACACTGAAGCTTTCTTT
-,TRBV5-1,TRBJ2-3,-,CASSLGSTDTQYF,TGCGCCAGCAGCTTGGGGAGCACAGATACGCAGTATTTT